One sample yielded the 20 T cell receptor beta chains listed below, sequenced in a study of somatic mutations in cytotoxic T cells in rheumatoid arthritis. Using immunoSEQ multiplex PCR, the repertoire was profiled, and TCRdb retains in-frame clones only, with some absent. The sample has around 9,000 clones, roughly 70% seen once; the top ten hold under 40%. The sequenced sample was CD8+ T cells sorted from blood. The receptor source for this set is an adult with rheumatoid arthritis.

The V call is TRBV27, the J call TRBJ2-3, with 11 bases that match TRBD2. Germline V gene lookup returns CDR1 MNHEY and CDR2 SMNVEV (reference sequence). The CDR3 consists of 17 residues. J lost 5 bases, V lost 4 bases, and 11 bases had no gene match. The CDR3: CASSSPTSGALGDTQYF. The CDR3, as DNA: TGTGCCAGCAGTTCTCCGACTAGCGGGGCCCTCGGAGATACGCAGTATTTT.

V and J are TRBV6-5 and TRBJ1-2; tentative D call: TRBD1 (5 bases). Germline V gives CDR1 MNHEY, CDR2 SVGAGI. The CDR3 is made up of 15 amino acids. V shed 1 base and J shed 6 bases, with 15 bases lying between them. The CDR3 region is CASSYYGGEEDGYTF. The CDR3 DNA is TGTGCCAGCAGTTACTATGGGGGGGAAGAGGATGGCTACACCTTC.

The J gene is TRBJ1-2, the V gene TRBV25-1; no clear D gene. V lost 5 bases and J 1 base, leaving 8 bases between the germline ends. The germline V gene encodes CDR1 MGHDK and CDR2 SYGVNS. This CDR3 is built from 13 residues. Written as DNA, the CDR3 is TGTGCCAGCAGTTCCCTAAGTAACTATGGCTACACCTTC. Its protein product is CASSSLSNYGYTF.

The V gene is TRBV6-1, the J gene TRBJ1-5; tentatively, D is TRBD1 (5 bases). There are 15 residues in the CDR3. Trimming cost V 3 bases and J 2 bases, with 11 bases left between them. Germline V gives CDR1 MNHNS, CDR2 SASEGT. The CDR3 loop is CASSESQGGNQPQHF. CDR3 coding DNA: TGTGCCAGCAGTGAGAGCCAGGGTGGCAATCAGCCCCAGCATTTT.

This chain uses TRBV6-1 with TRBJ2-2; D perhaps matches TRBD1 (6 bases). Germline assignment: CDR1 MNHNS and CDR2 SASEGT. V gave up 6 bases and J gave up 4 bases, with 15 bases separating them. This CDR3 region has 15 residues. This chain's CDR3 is CASRDVGAGTGELFF. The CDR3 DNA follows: TGTGCCAGCAGGGACGTGGGGGCGGGCACCGGGGAGCTGTTTTTT.

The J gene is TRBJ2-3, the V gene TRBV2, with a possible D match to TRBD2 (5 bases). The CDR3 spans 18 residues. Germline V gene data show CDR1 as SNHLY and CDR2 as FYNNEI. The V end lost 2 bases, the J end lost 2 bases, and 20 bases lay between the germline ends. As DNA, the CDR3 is TGTGCCAGCAGTGAACCAATTATTGAGGCGGGCCTCACAGATACGCAGTATTTT. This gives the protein CASSEPIIEAGLTDTQYF. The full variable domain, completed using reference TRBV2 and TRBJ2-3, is EPEVTQTPSHQVTQMGQEVILRCVPISNHLYFYWYRQILGQKVEFLVSFYNNEISEKSEIFDDQFSVERPDGSNFTLKIRSTKLEDSAMYFCASSEPIIEAGLTDTQYFGPGTRLTVL.

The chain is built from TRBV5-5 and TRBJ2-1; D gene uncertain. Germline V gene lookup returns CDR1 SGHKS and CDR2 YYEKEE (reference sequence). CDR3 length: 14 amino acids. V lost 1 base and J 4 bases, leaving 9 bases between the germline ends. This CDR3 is CASSLRQTYNEQFF. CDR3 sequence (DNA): TGTGCCAGCAGCTTGAGGCAGACTTACAATGAGCAGTTCTTC.

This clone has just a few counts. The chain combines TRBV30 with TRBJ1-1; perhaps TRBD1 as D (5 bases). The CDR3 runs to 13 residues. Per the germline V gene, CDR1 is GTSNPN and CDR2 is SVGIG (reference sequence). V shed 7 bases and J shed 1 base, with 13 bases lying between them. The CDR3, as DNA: TGTGCCTCCTGGGGCAGGCGGAACACTGAAGCTTTCTTT. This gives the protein CASWGRRNTEAFF.

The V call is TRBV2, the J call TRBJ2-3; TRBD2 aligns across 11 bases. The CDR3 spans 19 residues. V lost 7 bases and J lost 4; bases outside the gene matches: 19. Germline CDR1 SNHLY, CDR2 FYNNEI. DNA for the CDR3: TGTGCCAGCATCAAAAAAGGGTCTAGCGGGGGGCCGATCTCAGATACGCAGTATTTT. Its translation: CASIKKGSSGGPISDTQYF.

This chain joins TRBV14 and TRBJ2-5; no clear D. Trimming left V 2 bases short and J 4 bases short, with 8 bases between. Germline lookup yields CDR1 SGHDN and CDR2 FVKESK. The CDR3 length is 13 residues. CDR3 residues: CASSQFLRETQYF. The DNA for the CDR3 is TGTGCCAGCAGCCAATTTCTACGAGAGACCCAGTACTTC.

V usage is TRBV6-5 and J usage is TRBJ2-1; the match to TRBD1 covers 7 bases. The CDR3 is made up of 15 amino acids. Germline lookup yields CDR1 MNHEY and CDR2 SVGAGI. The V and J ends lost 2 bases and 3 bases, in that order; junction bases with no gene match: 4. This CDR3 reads CASSYTRDSYNEQFF. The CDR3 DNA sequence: TGTGCCAGCAGTTACACCCGGGACAGCTACAATGAGCAGTTCTTC.

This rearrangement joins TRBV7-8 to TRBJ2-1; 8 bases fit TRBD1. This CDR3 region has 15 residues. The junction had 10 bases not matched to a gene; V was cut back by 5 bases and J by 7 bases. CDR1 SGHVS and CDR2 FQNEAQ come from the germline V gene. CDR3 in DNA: TGTGCCAGCAGCCATCGGTCAGGGGGCCAAAATGAGCAGTTCTTC. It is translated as CASSHRSGGQNEQFF.

In DNA, the CDR3 is TGTGCCAGCAGTTCTTTCTGGACTAGCGGGAGGCCTGAGCAGTTCTTC. Its protein product is CASSSFWTSGRPEQFF. The chain joins TRBV11-2 to TRBJ2-1, with TRBD2 matching 14 bases. The CDR3 length is 16 residues. Trimming removed 6 bases from V and 9 bases from J; junction bases left unmatched: 10. Germline CDR1 SGHAT, CDR2 FQNNGV.

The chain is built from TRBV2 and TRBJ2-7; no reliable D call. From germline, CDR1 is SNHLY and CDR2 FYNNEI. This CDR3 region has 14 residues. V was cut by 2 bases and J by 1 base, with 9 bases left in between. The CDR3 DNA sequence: TGTGCCAGCAGTGAAAGTATCCAATCCTACGAGCAGTACTTC. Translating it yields CASSESIQSYEQYF.

CDR3: CASSRDRPSSGNTIYF. CDR3 coding DNA: TGTGCCAGCAGTCGAGACAGGCCGAGCTCTGGAAACACCATATATTTT. The V and J genes are TRBV2 and TRBJ1-3; tentative D call: TRBD1 (6 bases). Germline CDR1 and CDR2: SNHLY and FYNNEI. The CDR3 extends over 16 amino acids. Deletions cut 5 bases from V and 0 bases from J, with 14 bases between.

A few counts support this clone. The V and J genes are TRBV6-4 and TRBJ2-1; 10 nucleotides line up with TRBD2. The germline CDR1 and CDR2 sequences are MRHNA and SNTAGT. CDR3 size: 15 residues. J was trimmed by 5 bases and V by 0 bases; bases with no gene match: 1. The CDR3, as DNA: TGTGCCAGCAGTGACTCACTAGCGGGAAACAATGAGCAGTTCTTC. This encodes CASSDSLAGNNEQFF.

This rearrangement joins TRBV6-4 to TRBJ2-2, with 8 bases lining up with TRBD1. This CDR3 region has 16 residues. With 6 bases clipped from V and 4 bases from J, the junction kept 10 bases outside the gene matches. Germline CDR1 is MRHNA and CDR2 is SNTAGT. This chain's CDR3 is CASSPRDRLSTGELFF. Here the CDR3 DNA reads TGTGCCAGCAGCCCTAGGGACAGGCTTTCCACCGGGGAGCTGTTTTTT.

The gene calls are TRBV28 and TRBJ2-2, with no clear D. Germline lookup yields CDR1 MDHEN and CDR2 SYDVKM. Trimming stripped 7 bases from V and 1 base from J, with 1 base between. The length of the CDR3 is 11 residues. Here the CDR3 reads CASKNTGELFF. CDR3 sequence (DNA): TGTGCCAGCAAGAACACCGGGGAGCTGTTTTTT.

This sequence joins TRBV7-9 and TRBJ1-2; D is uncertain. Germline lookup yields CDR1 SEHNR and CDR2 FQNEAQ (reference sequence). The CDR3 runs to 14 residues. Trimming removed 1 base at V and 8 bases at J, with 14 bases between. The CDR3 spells CASSLVGKGRGYTF. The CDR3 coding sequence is TGTGCCAGCAGCTTAGTAGGAAAAGGACGGGGCTACACCTTC.

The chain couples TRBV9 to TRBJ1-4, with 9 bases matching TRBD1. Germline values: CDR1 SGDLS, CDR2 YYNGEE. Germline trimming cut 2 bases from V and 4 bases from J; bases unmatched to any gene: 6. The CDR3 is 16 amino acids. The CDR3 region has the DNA TGTGCCAGCAGCGTGGGGACAGGGCGGAGTAATGAAAAACTGTTTTTT. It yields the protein CASSVGTGRSNEKLFF.